This T cell receptor beta chain was identified during a study of blood T cell repertoires in COVID-19. Study context: Donors in the United States, Italy and Spain gave samples during acute or convalescent COVID-19. PBMCs, B-cell-depleted T cells, or T cells were the source of the cDNA or gDNA that made up the material.

As originally analysed: Cell counts per sample came from amplifying reference gene primers. Using immunoSEQ multiplex PCR, the repertoire was profiled, and TCRdb retains in-frame clones only, with some absent. V and J calls and clone size are given by that table; D and trimming were obtained from the DNA. The sample has 45,000 to 55,000 clones; 86% are singletons. Germline loops: CDR1 ENHRY, CDR2 SYGVKD. Deletions cut 3 bases from V and 4 bases from J, with 10 bases between. This CDR3 region has 13 residues. Material: peripheral blood. The source is a man between 65 and 85 years old with active COVID-19. The chain couples TRBV10-3 to TRBJ2-7, with a weak D call TRBD1 (6 bases). The CDR3 DNA follows: TGTGCCATCAGTGACAGGGGCGATTACGAGCAGTACTTC. Its translation is CAISDRGDYEQYF.